Listed below are T cell receptor beta chains from one sample, sequenced in a study of cytomegalovirus exposure and HLA in healthy donors. Sequenced by immunoSEQ multiplex PCR; TCRdb stores in-frame clones only, minus some. The profile shows 200,000 to 250,000 clones, about 84% of them singletons. Source material: PBMCs. These TCRs come from a human donor in good health. The CDR3 runs from the conserved cysteine through the conserved F or W.

j_gene: TRBJ2-1
len: 14
v_gene: TRBV5-1
CDR3aa: CASSLGSSYNEQFF

j_gene: TRBJ2-5
len: 14
v_gene: TRBV19
CDR3aa: CASSIGQGAETQYF

j_gene: TRBJ2-1
len: 14
v_gene: TRBV10-1
CDR3aa: CASSDSTGDNEQFF

j_gene: TRBJ2-5
len: 14
v_gene: TRBV5-1
CDR3aa: CASSLGTGQETQYF

j_gene: TRBJ2-7
len: 13
v_gene: TRBV7-8
CDR3aa: CASSLGTGYEQYF

j_gene: TRBJ2-2
len: 14
v_gene: TRBV14
CDR3aa: CASSQRTNTGELFF

j_gene: TRBJ2-2
len: 20
v_gene: TRBV5-1
CDR3aa: CASSRQGALAGLPPAGELFF

j_gene: TRBJ2-3
len: 17
v_gene: TRBV4-2
CDR3aa: CASSQDLASAPEDTQYF

j_gene: TRBJ2-3
len: 20
v_gene: TRBV18
CDR3aa: CASSPTLGLAPIRNTDTQYF

j_gene: TRBJ1-1
len: 15
v_gene: TRBV5-4
CDR3aa: CASSLGIGGNTEAFF

j_gene: TRBJ1-4
len: 12
v_gene: TRBV25-1
CDR3aa: CASKGINEKLLF

j_gene: TRBJ2-1
len: 15
v_gene: TRBV19
CDR3aa: CASSSGTSGSNEQFF

j_gene: TRBJ2-7
len: 16
v_gene: TRBV4-2
CDR3aa: CASSQDVLARGYEQYF

j_gene: TRBJ2-7
len: 14
v_gene: TRBV27
CDR3aa: CASRPGQVSYEQYF

j_gene: TRBJ2-1
len: 17
v_gene: TRBV27
CDR3aa: CASSPLIAGGPVDEQFF

j_gene: TRBJ2-2
len: 15
v_gene: TRBV5-4
CDR3aa: CASSSLLKGNGELFF

j_gene: TRBJ1-3
len: 16
v_gene: TRBV6-1
CDR3aa: CASSAIQTSYANTIYF

j_gene: TRBJ1-1
len: 14
v_gene: TRBV28
CDR3aa: CASSSGQLNTEAFF

j_gene: NA
len: 14
v_gene: TRBV15
CDR3aa: CATSKDGISYEQYF

j_gene: TRBJ1-6
len: 14
v_gene: TRBV5-1
CDR3aa: CASSLPGVNSPLHF

j_gene: TRBJ2-3
len: 13
v_gene: TRBV15
CDR3aa: CATSSMQGDTQYF

j_gene: TRBJ2-2
len: 15
v_gene: TRBV10-1
CDR3aa: CASSDDRVNTGELFF

j_gene: TRBJ2-7
len: 14
v_gene: TRBV30
CDR3aa: CAWNFMGQTYEQYF